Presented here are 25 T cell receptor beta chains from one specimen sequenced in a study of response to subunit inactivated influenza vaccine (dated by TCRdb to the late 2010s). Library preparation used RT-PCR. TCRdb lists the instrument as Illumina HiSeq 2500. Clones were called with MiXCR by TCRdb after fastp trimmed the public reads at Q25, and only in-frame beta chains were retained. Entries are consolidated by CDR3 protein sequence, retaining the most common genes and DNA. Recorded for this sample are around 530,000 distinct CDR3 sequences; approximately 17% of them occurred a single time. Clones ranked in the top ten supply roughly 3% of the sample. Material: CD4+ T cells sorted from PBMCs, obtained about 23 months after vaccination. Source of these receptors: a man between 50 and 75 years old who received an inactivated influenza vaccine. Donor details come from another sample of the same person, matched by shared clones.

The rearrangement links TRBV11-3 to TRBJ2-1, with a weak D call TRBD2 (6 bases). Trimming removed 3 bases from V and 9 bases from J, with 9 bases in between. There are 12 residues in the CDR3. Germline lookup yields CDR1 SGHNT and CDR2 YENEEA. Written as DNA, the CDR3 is TGTGCCAGCAGCTTTGGGGGGACTGAGCAGTTCTTC. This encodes CASSFGGTEQFF.

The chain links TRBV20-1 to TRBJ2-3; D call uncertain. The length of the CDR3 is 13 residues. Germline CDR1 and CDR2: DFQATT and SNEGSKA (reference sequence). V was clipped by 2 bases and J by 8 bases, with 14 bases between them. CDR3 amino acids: CSARINLAGTQYF. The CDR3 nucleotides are TGCAGTGCTAGAATAAACCTTGCTGGTACGCAGTATTTT.

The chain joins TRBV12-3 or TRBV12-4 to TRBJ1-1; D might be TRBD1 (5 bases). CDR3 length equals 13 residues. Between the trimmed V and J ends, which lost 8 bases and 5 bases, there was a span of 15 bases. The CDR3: CASGLYEGTEAFF. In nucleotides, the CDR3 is TGTGCCAGCGGCCTATATGAGGGGACTGAAGCTTTCTTT.

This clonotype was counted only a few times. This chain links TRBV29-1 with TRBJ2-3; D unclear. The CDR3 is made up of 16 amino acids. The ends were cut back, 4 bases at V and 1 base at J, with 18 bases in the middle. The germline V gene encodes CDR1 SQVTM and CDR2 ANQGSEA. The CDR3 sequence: CSVVAPTRWGTDTQYF. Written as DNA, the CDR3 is TGCAGCGTTGTGGCGCCCACGCGATGGGGCACAGATACGCAGTATTTT.

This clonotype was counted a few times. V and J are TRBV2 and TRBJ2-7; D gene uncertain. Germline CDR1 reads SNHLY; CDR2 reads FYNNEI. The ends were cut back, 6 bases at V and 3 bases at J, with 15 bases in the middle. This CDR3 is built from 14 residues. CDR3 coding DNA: TGTGCCAGCAGCCCCATGTATCAGAACTACGAGCAGTACTTC. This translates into CASSPMYQNYEQYF.

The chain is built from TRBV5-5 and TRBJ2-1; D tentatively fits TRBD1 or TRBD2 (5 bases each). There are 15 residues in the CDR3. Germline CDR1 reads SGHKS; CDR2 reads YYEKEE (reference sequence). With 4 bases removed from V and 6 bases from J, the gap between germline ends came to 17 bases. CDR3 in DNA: TGTGCCAGCAGCCCAAGAGGGGCTGGACCCAATGAGCAGTTCTTC. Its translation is CASSPRGAGPNEQFF.

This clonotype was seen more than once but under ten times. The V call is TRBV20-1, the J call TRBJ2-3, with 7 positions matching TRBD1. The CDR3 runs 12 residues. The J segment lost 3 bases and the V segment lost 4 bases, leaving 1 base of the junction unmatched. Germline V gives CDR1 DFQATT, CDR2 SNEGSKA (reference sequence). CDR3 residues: CSAIQGTDTQYF. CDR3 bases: TGCAGTGCTATACAGGGGACAGATACGCAGTATTTT.

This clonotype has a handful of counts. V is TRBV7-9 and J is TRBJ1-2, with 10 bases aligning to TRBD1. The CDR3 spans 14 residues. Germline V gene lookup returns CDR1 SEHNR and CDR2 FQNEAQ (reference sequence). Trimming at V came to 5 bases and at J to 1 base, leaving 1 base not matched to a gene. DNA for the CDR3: TGTGCCAGCAGCCGGACAGGGGGTAACTATGGCTACACCTTC. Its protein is CASSRTGGNYGYTF.

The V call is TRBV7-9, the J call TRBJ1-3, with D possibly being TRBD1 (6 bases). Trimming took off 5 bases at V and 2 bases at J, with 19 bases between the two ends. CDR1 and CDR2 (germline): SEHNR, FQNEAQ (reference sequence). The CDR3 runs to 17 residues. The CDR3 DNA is TGTGCCAGCAGCCGGTTGCTCAGGGGAATCGCTGGAAACACCATATATTTT. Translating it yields CASSRLLRGIAGNTIYF.

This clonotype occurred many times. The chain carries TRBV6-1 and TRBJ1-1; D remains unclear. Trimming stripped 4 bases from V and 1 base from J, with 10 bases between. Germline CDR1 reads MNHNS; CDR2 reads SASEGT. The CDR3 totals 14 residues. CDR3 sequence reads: CASSGMMTNTEAFF. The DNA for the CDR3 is TGTGCCAGCAGTGGAATGATGACGAACACTGAAGCTTTCTTT.

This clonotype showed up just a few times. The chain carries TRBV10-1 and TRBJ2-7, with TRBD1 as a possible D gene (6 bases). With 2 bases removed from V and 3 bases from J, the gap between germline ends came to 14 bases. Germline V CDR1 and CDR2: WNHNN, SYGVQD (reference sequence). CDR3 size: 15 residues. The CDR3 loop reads CASSETGLGNYEQYF. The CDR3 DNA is TGCGCCAGCAGTGAGACAGGGTTGGGAAACTACGAGCAGTACTTC.

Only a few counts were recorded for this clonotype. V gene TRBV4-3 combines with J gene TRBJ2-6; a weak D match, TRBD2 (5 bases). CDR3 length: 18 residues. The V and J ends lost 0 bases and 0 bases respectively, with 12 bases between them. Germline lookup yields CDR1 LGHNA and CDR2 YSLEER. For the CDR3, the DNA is TGCGCCAGCAGCCAAGAGGGGTGGGAGTACTCTGGGGCCAACGTCCTGACTTTC. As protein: CASSQEGWEYSGANVLTF.

The CDR3 spells CASSTTGGVGNEQFF. Here the CDR3 DNA reads TGTGCCAGCAGCACCACAGGGGGCGTCGGTAATGAGCAGTTCTTC. The rearrangement uses TRBV7-3 and TRBJ2-1; 9 bases are shared with TRBD1. V gave up 5 bases and J gave up 7 bases; unmatched junction bases: 9. There are 15 residues in the CDR3. Germline CDR1 and CDR2: SGHTA and FQGTGA.

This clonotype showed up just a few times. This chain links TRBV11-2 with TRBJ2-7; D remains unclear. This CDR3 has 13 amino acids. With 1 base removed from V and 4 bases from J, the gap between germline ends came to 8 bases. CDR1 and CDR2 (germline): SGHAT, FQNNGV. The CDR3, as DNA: TGTGCCAGCAGCTTAGGTCACGGTTACGAGCAGTACTTC. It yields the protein CASSLGHGYEQYF.

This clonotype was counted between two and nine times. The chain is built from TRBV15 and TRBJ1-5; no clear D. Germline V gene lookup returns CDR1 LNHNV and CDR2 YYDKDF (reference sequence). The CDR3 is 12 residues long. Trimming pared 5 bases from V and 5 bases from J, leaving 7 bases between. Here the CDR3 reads CATSPRDQPQHF. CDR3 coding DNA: TGTGCCACCAGCCCACGGGATCAGCCCCAGCATTTT.

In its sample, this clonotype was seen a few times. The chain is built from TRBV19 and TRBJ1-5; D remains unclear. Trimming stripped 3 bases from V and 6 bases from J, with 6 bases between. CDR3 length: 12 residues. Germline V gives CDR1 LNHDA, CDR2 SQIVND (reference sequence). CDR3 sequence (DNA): TGTGCCAGTAGTATGCAGGTTCAGCCCCAGCATTTT. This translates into CASSMQVQPQHF.

CDR3: CASSLAWTEETQYF. CDR3 DNA: TGTGCCAGCAGCTTAGCTTGGACGGAAGAGACCCAGTACTTC. V usage is TRBV7-2 and J usage is TRBJ2-5; no reliable D call. CDR1 is SGHTA, CDR2 FQGNSA, per germline. The CDR3 totals 14 residues. V was pared by 0 bases and J by 3 bases, with 8 bases between.

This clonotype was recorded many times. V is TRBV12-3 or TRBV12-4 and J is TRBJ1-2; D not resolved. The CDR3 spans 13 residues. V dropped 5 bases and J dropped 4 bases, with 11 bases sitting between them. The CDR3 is CASSNSGTYGYTF. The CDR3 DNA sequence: TGTGCCAGCAGTAACAGCGGCACCTATGGCTACACCTTC.

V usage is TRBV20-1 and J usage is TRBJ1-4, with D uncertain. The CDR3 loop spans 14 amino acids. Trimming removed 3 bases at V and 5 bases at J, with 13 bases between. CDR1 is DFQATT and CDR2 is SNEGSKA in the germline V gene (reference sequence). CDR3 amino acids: CSARRGVQNEKLFF. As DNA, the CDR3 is TGCAGTGCTAGGCGCGGAGTCCAGAATGAAAAACTGTTTTTT.

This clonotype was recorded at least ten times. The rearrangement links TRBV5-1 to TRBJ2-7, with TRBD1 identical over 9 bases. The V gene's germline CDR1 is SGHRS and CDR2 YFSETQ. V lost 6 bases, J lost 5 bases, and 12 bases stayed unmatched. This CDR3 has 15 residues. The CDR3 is CASKRENRGPNEQYF. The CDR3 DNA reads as TGCGCCAGCAAGAGGGAAAACAGGGGGCCAAACGAGCAGTACTTC.

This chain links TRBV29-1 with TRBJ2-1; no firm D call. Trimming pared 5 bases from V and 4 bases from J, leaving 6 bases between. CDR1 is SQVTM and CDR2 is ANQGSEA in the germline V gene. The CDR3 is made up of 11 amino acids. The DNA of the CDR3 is TGCAGCGTTTATGGGTACAATGAGCAGTTCTTC. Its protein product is CSVYGYNEQFF.

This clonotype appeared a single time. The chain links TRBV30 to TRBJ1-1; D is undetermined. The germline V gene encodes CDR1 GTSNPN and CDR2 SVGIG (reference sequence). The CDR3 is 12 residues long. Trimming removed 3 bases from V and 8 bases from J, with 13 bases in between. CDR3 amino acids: CAWRSFASEAFF. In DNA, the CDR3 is TGTGCCTGGAGATCGTTCGCCTCAGAAGCTTTCTTT.

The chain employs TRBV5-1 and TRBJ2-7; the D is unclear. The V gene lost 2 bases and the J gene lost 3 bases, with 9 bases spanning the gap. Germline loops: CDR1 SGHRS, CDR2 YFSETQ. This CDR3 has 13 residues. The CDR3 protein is CASSFGSFYEQYF. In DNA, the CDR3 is TGCGCCAGCAGCTTCGGAAGCTTCTACGAGCAGTACTTC.

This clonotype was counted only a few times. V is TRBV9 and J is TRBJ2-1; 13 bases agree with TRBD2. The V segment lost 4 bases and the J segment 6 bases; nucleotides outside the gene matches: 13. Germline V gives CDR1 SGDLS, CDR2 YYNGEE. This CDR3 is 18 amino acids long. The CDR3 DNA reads TGTGCCAGCAGCTTTGGACTAGCGGGAGCAAATGGTGGCAATGAGCAGTTCTTC. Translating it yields CASSFGLAGANGGNEQFF.

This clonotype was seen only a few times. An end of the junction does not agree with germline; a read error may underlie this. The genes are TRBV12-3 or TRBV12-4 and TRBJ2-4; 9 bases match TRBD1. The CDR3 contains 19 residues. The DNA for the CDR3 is TGTGCCTGCAGTTTAGCCGGGACAGGGTTCTCTCTAGCCAAAAACATTCAGTACTTC. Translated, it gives CACSLAGTGFSLAKNIQYF.